This TCR beta chain stems from a study of CXCR3-negative and CXCR3-positive naive CD8 T cells. Study-level findings and limits: The study inferred TCR strength from TRB CDR3 properties and found comparable surface CD5 between naive subsets.

With respect to this clonotype: The antigen is unknown.

UMI-labeled 5' RACE yielded the TRB cDNA libraries. Following a re-call of the 5' RACE reads, TCRdb has one entry per CDR3 protein and lacks DNA. The sample table sets out fewer than 55,000 distinct CDR3 sequences. The CDR3 loop spans 13 amino acids. Germline lookup yields CDR1 MGHDK and CDR2 SYGVNS. This sequence was found in a human donor in good health. Some clones in this sample may be carry-over from other donors' samples. Sequencing input: naive CXCR3- CD8+ T cells from blood. Stated subset: CD45RO-CCR7+CD27+CD95- naive CD8+ T cells lacking CXCR3 (TNR3-). V and J are TRBV25-1 and TRBJ2-2. CDR3 protein: CASSYGNTGGLFF.